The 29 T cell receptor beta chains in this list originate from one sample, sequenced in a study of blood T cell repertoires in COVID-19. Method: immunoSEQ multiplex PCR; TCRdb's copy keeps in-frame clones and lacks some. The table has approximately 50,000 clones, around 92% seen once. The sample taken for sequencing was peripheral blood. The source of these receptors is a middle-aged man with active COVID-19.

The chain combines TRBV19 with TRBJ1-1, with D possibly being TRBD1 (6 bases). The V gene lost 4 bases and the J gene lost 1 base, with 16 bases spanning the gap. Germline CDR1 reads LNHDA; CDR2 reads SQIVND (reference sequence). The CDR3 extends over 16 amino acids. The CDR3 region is CASSSLRGGRNTEAFF. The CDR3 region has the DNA TGTGCCAGTAGTAGCCTCAGGGGCGGTAGGAACACTGAAGCTTTCTTT.

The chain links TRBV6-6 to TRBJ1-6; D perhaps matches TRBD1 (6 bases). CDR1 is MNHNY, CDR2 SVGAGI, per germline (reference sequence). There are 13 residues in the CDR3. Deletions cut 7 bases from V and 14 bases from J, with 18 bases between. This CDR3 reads CASTNRETGTLHF. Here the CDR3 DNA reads TGTGCCAGCACCAATAGAGAAACAGGGACCCTCCACTTT.

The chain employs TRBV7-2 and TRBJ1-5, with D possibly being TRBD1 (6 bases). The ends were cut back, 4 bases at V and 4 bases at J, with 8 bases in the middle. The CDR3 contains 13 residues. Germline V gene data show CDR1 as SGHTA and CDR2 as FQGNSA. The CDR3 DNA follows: TGTGCCAGCAGCTCCCAGGGGAATCAGCCCCAGCATTTT. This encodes CASSSQGNQPQHF.

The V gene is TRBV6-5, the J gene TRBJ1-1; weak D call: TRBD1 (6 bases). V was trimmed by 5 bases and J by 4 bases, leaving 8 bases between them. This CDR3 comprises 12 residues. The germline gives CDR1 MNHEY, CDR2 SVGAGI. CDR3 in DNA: TGTGCCAGCAGTCAGGGGTCCACTGAAGCTTTCTTT. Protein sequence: CASSQGSTEAFF.

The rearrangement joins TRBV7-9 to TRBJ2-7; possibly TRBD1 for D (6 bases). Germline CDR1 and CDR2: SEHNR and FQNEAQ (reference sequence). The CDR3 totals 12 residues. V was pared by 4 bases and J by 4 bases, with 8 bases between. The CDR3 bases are TGTGCCAGCAGCTCCGGGACATACGAGCAGTACTTC. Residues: CASSSGTYEQYF.

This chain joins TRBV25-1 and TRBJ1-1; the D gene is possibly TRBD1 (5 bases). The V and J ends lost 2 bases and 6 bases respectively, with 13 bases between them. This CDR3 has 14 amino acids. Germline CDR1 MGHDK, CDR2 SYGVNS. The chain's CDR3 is CASSELHRDSEAFF. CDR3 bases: TGTGCCAGCAGTGAACTTCATAGGGACTCTGAAGCTTTCTTT.

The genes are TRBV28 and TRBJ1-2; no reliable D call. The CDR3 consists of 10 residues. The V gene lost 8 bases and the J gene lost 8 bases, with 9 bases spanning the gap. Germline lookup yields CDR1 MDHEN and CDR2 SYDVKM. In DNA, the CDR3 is TGTGCCAGCGGAGGAGGGGGCTACACCTTC. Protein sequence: CASGGGGYTF.

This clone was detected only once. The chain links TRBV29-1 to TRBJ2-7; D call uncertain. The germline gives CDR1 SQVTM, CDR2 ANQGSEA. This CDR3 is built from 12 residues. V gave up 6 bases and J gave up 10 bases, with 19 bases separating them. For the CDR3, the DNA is TGCAGCGTGCGAGATTCGGCCGGGTGCCAGTACTTC. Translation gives CSVRDSAGCQYF.

The CDR3 region has the DNA TGCGCCAGCAGCGAATTAGCGGGAACAATCGGGAATGAGCAGTTCTTC. It specifies CASSELAGTIGNEQFF. The chain has TRBV4-1 and TRBJ2-1; 8 bases agree with TRBD2. After removal of 5 bases from V and 7 bases from J, the junction contained 13 bases not matched to a gene. This CDR3 is 16 amino acids long. Per the germline V gene, CDR1 is MGHRA and CDR2 is YSYEKL.

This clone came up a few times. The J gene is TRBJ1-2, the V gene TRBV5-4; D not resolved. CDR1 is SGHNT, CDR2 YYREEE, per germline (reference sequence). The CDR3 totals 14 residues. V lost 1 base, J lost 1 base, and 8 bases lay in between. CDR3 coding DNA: TGTGCCAGCAGCTTGCATAGCCTTAACTATGGCTACACCTTC. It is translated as CASSLHSLNYGYTF. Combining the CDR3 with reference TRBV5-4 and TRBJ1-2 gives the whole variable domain ETGVTQSPTHLIKTRGQQVTLRCSSQSGHNTVSWYQQALGQGPQFIFQYYREEENGRGNFPPRFSGLQFPNYSSELNVNALELDDSALYLCASSLHSLNYGYTFGSGTRLTVV.

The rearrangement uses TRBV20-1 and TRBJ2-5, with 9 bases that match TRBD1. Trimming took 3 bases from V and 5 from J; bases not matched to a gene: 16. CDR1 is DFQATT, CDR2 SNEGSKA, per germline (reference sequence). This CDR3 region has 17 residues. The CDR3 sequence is CSASPAPGQGYHETQYF. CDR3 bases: TGCAGTGCTAGTCCTGCCCCGGGACAGGGCTATCACGAGACCCAGTACTTC.

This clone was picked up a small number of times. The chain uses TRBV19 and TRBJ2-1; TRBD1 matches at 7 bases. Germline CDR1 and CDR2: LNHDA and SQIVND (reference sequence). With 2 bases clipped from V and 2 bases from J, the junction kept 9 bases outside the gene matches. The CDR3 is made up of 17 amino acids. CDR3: CASSINGRDRTYNEQFF. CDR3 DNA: TGTGCCAGTAGTATAAATGGCCGGGACAGAACCTACAATGAGCAGTTCTTC.

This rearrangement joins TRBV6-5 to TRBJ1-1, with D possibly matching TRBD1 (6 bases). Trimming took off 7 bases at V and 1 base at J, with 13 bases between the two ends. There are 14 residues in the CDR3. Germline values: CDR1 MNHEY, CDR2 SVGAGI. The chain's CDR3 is CASTVVGGNTEAFF. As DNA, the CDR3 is TGTGCCAGCACTGTCGTAGGGGGGAACACTGAAGCTTTCTTT.

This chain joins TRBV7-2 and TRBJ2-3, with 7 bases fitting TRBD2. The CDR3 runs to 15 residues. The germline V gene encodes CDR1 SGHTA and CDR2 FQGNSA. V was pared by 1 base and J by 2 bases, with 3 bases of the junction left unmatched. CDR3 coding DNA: TGTGCCAGCAGCTTAGTTCGGGGGGTCACAGATACGCAGTATTTT. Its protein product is CASSLVRGVTDTQYF.

The CDR3 region is CASSLRDRGLTNEKLFF. CDR3 bases: TGTGCCAGCAGCCTCCGGGACAGGGGGCTAACTAATGAAAAACTGTTTTTT. V and J are TRBV3-1 (or the pseudogene TRBV3-2) and TRBJ1-4; TRBD1 matches 12 bases. The germline CDR1 and CDR2 sequences are LGHDT and YNNKEL (reference sequence). V shed 4 bases and J 1 base; nucleotides not matched to a gene: 4. This CDR3 is built from 17 residues.

CDR3: CASSRLAGPDTQYF. CDR3 nucleotides: TGTGCCAGCAGTCGACTAGCGGGGCCGGATACGCAGTATTTT. The rearrangement links TRBV14 to TRBJ2-3; TRBD2 matches at 11 bases. The CDR3 has 14 amino acids. Unmatched junction bases numbered 5, after V lost 6 bases and J lost 6 bases. Germline assignment: CDR1 SGHDN and CDR2 FVKESK.

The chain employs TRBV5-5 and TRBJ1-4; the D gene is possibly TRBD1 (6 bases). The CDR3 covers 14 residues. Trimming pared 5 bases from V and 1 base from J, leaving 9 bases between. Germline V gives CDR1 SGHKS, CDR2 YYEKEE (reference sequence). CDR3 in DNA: TGTGCCAGCAGTCGGGACATAACTAATGAAAAACTGTTTTTT. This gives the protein CASSRDITNEKLFF.

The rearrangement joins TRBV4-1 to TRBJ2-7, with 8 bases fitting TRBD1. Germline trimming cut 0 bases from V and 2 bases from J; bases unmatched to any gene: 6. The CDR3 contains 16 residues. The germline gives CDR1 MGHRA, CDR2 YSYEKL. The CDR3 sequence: CASSQDSGTGTYEQYF. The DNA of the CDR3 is TGCGCCAGCAGCCAAGATAGTGGGACAGGCACCTACGAGCAGTACTTC.

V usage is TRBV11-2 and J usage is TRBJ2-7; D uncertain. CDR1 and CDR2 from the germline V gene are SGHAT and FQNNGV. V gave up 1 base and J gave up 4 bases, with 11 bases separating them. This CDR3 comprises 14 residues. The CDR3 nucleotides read TGTGCCAGCAGCTTAGTTCTTCCCAGGTACGAGCAGTACTTC. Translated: CASSLVLPRYEQYF.

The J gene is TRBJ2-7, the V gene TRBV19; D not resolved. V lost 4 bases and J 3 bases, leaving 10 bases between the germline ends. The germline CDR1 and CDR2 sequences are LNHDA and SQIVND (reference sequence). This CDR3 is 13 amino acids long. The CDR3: CASSSARGYEQYF. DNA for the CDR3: TGTGCCAGTAGTAGCGCAAGAGGCTACGAGCAGTACTTC.

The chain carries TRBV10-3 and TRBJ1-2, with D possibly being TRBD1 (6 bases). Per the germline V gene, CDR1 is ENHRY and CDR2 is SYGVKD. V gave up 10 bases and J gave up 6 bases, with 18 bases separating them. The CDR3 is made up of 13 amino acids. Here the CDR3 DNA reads TGTGCCACCCTCCGGCAAGGGGGTGATGGCTACACCTTC. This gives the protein CATLRQGGDGYTF.

The CDR3 loop is CASRAGWAGDTQYF. CDR3 nucleotides: TGTGCCAGCAGGGCAGGCTGGGCCGGTGATACGCAGTATTTT. The chain has TRBV2 and TRBJ2-3, with D unresolved. The CDR3 loop spans 14 amino acids. Germline values: CDR1 SNHLY, CDR2 FYNNEI. Trimming left V 6 bases short and J 6 bases short, with 16 bases between.

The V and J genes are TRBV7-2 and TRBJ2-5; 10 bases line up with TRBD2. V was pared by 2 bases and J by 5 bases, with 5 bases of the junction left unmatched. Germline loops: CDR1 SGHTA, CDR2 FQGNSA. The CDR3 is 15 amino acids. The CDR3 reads CASSLQAGGRETQYF. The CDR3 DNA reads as TGTGCCAGCAGCTTACAAGCGGGGGGGCGGGAGACCCAGTACTTC.

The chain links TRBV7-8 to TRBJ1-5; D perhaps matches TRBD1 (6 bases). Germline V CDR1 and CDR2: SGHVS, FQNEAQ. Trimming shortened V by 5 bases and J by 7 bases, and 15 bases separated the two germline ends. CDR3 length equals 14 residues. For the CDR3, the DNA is TGTGCCAGCAGCCGAAACAGGGTTTCGCAGCCCCAGCATTTT. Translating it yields CASSRNRVSQPQHF.

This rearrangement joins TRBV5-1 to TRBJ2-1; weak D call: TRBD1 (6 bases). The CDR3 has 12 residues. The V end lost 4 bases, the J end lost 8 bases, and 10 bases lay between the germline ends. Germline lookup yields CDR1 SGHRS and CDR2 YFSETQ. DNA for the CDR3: TGCGCCAGCAGCAAACAGGGTTATGAGCAGTTCTTC. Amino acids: CASSKQGYEQFF.

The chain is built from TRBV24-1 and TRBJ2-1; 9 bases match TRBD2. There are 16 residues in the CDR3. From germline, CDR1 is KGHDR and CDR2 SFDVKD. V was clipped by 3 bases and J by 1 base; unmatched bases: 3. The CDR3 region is CATSDHTSGSYNEQFF. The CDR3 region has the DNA TGTGCCACCAGTGATCACACTAGCGGGTCCTACAATGAGCAGTTCTTC.

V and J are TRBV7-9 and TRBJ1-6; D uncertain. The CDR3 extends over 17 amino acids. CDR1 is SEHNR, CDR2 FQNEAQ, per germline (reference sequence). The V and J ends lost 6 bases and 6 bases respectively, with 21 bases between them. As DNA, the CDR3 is TGTGCCAGCAGAGCAACGTTTTTGGAGGGTATTAATTCACCCCTCCACTTT. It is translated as CASRATFLEGINSPLHF. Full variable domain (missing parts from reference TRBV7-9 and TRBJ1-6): DTGVSQNPRHKITKRGQNVTFRCDPISEHNRLYWYRQTLGQGPEFLTYFQNEAQLEKSRLLSDRFSAERPKGSFSTLEIQRTEQGDSAMYLCASRATFLEGINSPLHFGNGTRLTVT.

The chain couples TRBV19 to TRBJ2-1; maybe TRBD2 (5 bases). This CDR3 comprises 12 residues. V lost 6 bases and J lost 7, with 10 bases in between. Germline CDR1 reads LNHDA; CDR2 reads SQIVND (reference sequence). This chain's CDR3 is CASSLRENEQFF. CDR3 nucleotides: TGTGCCAGTAGCCTGAGGGAGAATGAGCAGTTCTTC.

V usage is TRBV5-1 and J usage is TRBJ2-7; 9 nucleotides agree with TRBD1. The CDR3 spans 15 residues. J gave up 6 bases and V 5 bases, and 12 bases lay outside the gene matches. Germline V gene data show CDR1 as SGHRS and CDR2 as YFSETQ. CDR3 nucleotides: TGCGCCAGCAGTCACCCGGGACAGGGAAGCGGCGAGCAGTACTTC. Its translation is CASSHPGQGSGEQYF.